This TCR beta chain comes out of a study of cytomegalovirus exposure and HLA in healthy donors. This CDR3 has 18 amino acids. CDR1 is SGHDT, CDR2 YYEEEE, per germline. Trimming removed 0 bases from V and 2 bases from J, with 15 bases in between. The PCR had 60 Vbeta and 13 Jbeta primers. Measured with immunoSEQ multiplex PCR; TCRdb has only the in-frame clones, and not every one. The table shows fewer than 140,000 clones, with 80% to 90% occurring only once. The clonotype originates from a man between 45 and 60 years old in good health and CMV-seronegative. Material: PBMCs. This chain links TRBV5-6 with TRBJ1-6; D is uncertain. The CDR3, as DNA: TGTGCCAGCAGCTTGGGTTCAGGCCCTACAACCTATAATTCACCCCTCCACTTT. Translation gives CASSLGSGPTTYNSPLHF.